What follows are 9 T cell receptor beta chains derived from one specimen sequenced in a study of metastatic and nonmetastatic thyroid tumors. Nobody among the patients had been given any treatment before thyroid surgery. MiXCR reprocessed the PCR reads for TCRdb. The sample holds approximately 25,000 clones, around 14% seen once. Specimen: blood. The receptors derive from a male donor with papillary thyroid cancer or a benign thyroid nodule (not recorded which). Some clones in this sample may be carry-over from other donors' samples.

This clone was detected ten times or more. The rearrangement joins TRBV6-1 to TRBJ1-2; weak D call: TRBD1 (6 bases). Trimming took off 10 bases at V and 4 bases at J, with 22 bases between the two ends. Germline V gene data show CDR1 as MNHNS and CDR2 as SASEGT. The CDR3 contains 15 residues. Here the CDR3 reads CATGRQYTGPYGYTF. For the CDR3, the DNA is TGTGCCACCGGGCGACAATATACAGGGCCCTATGGCTACACCTTC.

Sample share makes this clone medium-sized. This chain links TRBV12-3 or TRBV12-4 with TRBJ1-1; no clear D. The V end lost 3 bases, the J end lost 7 bases, and 9 bases lay between the germline ends. The CDR3 is 12 residues long. CDR3 residues: CASSLERVEAFF. CDR3 DNA sequence: TGTGCCAGCAGTTTGGAGAGGGTTGAAGCTTTCTTT.

This clone was counted many times. The gene calls are TRBV10-1 and TRBJ2-7; D is uncertain. Germline V CDR1 and CDR2: WNHNN, SYGVQD (reference sequence). There are 15 residues in the CDR3. V lost 5 bases, J lost 3 bases, and 17 bases lay in between. CDR3 amino acids: CASSLTRSPYYEQYF. The CDR3 coding sequence is TGCGCCAGCAGTTTGACTCGTTCACCCTACTACGAGCAGTACTTC.

About this clone itself: At one boundary the junction diverges from the germline segment, which might be a read error. CDR3 DNA sequence: TGTGCCAGCGGAAGATCCCCCCTCGACACCGTGGAGCTGTTTTTT. This translates into CASGRSPLDTVELFF. The chain joins TRBV6-1 to TRBJ2-2; no clear D. This CDR3 region has 15 residues. Germline V gives CDR1 MNHNS, CDR2 SASEGT.

This clone showed up many times. V usage is TRBV12-3 or TRBV12-4 and J usage is TRBJ2-5; D is ambiguous. The CDR3 extends over 12 amino acids. V was shortened by 4 bases and J by 4 bases, with 7 bases between the two germline ends. Here the CDR3 reads CASSSSSETQYF. In DNA, the CDR3 is TGTGCCAGCAGTTCGTCGTCAGAGACCCAGTACTTC.

This clone has a count of ten or more. J is TRBJ2-1 and V is TRBV4-1; 7 bases are shared with TRBD2. Germline lookup yields CDR1 MGHRA and CDR2 YSYEKL. This CDR3 region has 17 residues. V lost 1 base and J lost 7; bases outside the gene matches: 13. This CDR3 is CASSQGSGGRVMNEQFF. The CDR3 DNA is TGCGCCAGCAGCCAAGGTAGCGGTGGGAGGGTAATGAATGAGCAGTTCTTC.

Only one count was recorded for this clone. This sequence joins TRBV3-1 and TRBJ2-5; D is perhaps TRBD1 (7 bases). V shed 4 bases and J shed 2 bases, with 17 bases lying between them. The germline gives CDR1 LGHDT, CDR2 YNNKEL (reference sequence). The CDR3 covers 16 residues. CDR3 DNA: TGTGCCAGCAGCCGACAGGGTCGGGGGCGACAAGAGACCCAGTACTTC. Residues: CASSRQGRGRQETQYF.

This clone has at least ten counts. V is TRBV7-9 and J is TRBJ1-5; tentatively, D is TRBD1 (6 bases). The V and J ends lost 5 bases and 0 bases respectively, with 14 bases between them. The CDR3 is made up of 16 amino acids. Germline CDR1 is SEHNR and CDR2 is FQNEAQ (reference sequence). The CDR3 coding sequence is TGTGCCAGCAGCCAGACAGGCTCCTATAGCAATCAGCCCCAGCATTTT. It is translated as CASSQTGSYSNQPQHF.

Turning to this clone: At one end the junction does not follow the germline gene, possibly because of a read error. The V gene is TRBV11-2, the J gene TRBJ2-7, with 7 bases fitting TRBD2. Germline V lookup: CDR1 SGHAT, CDR2 FQNNGV. This CDR3 spans 17 amino acids. DNA for the CDR3: TGTGCCAGCAGCCCAGAGAGGAGCGCGGGAGTCACTCACGAGCAGTACTTT. It encodes CASSPERSAGVTHEQYF.